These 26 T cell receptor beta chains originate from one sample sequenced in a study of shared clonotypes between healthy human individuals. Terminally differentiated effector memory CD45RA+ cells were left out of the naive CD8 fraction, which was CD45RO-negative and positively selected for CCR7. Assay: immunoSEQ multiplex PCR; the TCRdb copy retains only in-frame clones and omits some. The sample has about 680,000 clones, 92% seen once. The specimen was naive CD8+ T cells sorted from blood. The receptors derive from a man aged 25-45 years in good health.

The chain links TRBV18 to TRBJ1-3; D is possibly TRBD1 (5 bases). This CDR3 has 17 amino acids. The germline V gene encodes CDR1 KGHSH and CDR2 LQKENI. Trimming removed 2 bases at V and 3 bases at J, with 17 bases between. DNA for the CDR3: TGTGCCAGCTCACCAGATTTCTGGGACCAAGATGGAAACACCATATATTTT. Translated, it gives CASSPDFWDQDGNTIYF.

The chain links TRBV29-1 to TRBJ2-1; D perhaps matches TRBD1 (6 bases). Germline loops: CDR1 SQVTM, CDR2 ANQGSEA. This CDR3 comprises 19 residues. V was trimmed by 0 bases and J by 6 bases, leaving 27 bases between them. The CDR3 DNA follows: TGCAGCGTTGAAGATTGGACAGCCCGAATCCTCGCCGATGTCAATGAGCAGTTCTTC. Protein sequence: CSVEDWTARILADVNEQFF.

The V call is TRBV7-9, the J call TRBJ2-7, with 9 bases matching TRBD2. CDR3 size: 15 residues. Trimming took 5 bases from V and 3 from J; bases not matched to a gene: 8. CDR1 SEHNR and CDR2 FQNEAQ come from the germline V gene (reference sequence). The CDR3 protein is CASSPTGAGGYEQYF. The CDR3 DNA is TGTGCCAGCAGCCCCACGGGAGCGGGAGGCTACGAGCAGTACTTC.

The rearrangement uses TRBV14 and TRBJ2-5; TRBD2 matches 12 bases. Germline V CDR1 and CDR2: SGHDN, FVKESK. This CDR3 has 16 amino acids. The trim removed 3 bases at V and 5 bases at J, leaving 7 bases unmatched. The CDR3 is CASSHRLAGGLETQYF. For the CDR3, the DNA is TGTGCCAGCAGCCATCGTCTAGCGGGAGGGCTGGAGACCCAGTACTTC.

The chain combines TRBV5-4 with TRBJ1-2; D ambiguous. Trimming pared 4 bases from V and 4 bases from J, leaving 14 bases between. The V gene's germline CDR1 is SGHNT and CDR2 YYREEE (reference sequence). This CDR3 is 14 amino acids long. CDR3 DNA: TGTGCCAGCAGCCCGGACGGTTCCCTCTATGGCTACACCTTC. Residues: CASSPDGSLYGYTF.

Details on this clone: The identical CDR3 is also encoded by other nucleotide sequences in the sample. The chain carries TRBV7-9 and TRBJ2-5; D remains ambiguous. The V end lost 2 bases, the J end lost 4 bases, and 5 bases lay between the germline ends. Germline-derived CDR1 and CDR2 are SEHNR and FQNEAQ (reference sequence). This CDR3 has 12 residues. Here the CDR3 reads CASSLSGETQYF. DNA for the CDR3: TGTGCCAGCAGCTTATCGGGAGAGACCCAGTACTTC.

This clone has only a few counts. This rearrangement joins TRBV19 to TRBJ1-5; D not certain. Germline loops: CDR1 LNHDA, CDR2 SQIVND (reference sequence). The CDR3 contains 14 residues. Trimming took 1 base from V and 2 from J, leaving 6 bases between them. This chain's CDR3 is CASSIVSGNQPQHF. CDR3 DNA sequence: TGTGCCAGTAGTATAGTATCCGGCAATCAGCCCCAGCATTTT.

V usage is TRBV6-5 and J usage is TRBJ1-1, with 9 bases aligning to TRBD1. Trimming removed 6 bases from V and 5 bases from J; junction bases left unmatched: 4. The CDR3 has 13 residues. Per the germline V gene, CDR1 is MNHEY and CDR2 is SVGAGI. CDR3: CASRAGQGTEAFF. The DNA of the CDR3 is TGTGCCAGCAGGGCCGGACAGGGGACTGAAGCTTTCTTT.

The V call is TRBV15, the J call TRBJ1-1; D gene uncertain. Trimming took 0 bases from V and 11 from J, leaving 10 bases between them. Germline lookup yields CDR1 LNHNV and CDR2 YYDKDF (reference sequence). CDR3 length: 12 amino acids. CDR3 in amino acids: CATSRETMMAFF. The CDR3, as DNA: TGTGCCACCAGCAGAGAAACTATGATGGCTTTCTTT.

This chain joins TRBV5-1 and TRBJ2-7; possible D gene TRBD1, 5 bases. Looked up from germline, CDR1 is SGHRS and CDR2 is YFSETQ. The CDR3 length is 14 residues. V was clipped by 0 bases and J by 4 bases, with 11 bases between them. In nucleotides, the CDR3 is TGCGCCAGCAGCTTGGGACAGCTGGGGTACGAGCAGTACTTC. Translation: CASSLGQLGYEQYF.

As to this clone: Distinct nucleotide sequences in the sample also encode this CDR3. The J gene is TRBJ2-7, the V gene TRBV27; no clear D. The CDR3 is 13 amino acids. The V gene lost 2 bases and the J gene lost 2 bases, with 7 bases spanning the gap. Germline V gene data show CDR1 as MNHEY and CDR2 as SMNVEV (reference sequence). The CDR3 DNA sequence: TGTGCCAGCAGTTTAAAATTGGCCTACGAGCAGTACTTC. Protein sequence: CASSLKLAYEQYF.

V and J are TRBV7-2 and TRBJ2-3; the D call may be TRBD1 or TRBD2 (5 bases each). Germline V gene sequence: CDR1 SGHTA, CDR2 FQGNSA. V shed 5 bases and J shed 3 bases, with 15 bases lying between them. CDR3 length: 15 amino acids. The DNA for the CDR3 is TGTGCCAGCAGCCCGGGGCTCAGCGGTACAGATACGCAGTATTTT. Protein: CASSPGLSGTDTQYF.

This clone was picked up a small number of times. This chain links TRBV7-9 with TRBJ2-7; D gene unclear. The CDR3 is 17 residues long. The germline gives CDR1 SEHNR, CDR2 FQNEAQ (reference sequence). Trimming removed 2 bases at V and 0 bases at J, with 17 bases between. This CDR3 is CASSLPSTGLSSYEQYF. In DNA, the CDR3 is TGTGCCAGCAGCTTACCTTCTACGGGTTTGAGCTCCTACGAGCAGTACTTC.

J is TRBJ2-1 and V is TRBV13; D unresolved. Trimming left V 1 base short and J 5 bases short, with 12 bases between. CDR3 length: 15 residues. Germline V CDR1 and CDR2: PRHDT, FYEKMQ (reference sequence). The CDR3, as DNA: TGTGCCAGCAGCTTAGAGAACGGCCTCAACAATGAGCAGTTCTTC. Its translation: CASSLENGLNNEQFF.

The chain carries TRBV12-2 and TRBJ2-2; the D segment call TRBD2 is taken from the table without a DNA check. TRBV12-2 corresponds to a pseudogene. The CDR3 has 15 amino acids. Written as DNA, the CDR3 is TGTGCAAGTCGCTTATCGCCTAGGCGAACCGGGGAGCTGTTTTTT. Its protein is CASRLSPRRTGELFF.

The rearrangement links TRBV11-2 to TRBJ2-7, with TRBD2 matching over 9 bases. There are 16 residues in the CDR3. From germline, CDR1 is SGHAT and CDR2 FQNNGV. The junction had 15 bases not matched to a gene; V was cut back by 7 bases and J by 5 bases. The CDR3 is CASKKAALAGMDEQYF. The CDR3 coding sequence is TGTGCCAGCAAAAAGGCCGCCCTAGCGGGAATGGACGAGCAGTACTTC.

CDR3 protein: CATSRAPGDQPQHF. In DNA form, the CDR3 reads TGTGCCACCAGCAGAGCTCCCGGGGATCAGCCCCAGCATTTT. V and J are TRBV15 and TRBJ1-5, with D hard to call. CDR1 LNHNV and CDR2 YYDKDF come from the germline V gene (reference sequence). Deletions cut 1 base from V and 5 bases from J, with 9 bases between. The length of the CDR3 is 14 residues.

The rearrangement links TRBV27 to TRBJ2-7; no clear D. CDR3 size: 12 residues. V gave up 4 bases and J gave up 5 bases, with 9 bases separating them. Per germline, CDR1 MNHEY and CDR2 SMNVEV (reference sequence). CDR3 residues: CASSSIGDEQYF. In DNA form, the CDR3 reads TGTGCCAGCAGTTCGATCGGCGACGAGCAGTACTTC.

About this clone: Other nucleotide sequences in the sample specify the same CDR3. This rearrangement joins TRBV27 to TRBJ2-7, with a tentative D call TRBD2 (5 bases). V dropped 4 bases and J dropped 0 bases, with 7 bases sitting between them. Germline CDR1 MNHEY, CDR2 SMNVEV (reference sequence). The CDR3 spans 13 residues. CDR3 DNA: TGTGCCAGCAGTTCTGGACTCTCCTACGAGCAGTACTTC. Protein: CASSSGLSYEQYF.

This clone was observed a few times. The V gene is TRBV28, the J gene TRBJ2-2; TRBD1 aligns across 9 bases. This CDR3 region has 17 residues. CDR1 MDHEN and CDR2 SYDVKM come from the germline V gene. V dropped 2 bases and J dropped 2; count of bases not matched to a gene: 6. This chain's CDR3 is CASSLPMTGGNTGELFF. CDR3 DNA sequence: TGTGCCAGCAGTTTACCTATGACAGGGGGTAACACCGGGGAGCTGTTTTTT.

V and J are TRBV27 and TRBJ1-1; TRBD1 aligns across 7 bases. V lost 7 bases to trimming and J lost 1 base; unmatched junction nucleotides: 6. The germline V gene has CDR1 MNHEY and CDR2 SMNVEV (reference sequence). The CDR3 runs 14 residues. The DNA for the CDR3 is TGTGCCAGCAAACCGGGACAGTCGAACACTGAAGCTTTCTTT. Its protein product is CASKPGQSNTEAFF.

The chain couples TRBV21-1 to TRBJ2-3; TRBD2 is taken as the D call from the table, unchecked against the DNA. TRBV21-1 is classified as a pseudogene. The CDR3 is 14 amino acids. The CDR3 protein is CASSKAGFPDTQYF. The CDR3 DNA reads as TGTGCCAGCAGCAAAGCCGGGTTTCCAGATACGCAGTATTTT.

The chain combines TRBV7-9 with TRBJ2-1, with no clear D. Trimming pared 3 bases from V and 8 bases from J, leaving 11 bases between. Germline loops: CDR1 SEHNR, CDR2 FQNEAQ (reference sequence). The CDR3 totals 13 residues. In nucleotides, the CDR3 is TGTGCCAGCAGCTTGAGCAATCGAGATGAGCAGTTCTTC. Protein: CASSLSNRDEQFF.

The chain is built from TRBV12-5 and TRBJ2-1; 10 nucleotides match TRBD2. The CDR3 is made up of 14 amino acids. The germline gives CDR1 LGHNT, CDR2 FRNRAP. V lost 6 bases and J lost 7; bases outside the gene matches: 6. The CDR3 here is CASGRAGGLNEQFF. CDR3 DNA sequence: TGTGCTAGTGGCAGAGCGGGAGGGTTAAATGAGCAGTTCTTC.

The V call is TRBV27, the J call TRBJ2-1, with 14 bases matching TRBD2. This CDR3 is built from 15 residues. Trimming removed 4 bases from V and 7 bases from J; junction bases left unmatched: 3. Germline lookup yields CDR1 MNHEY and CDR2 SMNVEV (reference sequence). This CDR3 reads CASSWGLAGENEQFF. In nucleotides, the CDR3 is TGTGCCAGCAGTTGGGGACTAGCGGGAGAAAATGAGCAGTTCTTC.

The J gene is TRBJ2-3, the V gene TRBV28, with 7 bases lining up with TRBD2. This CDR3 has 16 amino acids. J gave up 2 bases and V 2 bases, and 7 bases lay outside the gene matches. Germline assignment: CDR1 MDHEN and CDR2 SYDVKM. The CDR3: CASSLVTSPITDTQYF. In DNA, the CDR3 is TGTGCCAGCAGTTTAGTGACTAGCCCAATCACAGATACGCAGTATTTT.